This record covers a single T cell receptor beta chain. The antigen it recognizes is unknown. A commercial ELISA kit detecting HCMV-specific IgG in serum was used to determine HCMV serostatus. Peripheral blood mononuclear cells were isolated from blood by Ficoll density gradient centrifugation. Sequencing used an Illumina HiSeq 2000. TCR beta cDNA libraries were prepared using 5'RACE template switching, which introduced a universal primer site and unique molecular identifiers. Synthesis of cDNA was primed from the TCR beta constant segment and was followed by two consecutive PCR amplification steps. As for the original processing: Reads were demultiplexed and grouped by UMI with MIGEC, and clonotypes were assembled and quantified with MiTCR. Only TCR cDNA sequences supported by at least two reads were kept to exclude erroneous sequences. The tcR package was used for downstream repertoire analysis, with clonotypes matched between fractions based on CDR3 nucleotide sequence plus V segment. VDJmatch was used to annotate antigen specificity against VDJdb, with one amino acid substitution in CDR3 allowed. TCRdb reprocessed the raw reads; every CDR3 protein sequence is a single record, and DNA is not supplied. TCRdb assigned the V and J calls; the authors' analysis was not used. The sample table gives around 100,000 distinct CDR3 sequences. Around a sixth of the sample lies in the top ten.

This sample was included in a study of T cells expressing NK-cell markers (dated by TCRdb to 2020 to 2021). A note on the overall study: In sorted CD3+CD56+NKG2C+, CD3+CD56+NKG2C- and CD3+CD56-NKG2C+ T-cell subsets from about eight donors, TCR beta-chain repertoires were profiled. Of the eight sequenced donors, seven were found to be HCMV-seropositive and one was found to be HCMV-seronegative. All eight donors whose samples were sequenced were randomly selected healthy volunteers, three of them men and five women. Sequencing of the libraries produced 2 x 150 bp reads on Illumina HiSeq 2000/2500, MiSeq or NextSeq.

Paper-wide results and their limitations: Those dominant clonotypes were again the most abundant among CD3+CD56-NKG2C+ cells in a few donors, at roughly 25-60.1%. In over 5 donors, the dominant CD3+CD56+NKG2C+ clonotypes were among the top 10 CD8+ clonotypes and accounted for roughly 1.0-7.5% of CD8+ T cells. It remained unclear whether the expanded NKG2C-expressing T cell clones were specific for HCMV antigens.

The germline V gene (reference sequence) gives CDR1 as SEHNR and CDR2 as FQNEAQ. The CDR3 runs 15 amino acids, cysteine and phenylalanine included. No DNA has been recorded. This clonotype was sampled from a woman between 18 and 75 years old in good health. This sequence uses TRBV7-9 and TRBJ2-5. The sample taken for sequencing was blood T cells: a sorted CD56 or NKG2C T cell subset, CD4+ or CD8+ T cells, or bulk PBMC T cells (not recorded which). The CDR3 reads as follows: CASSLAVWGRETQYF.